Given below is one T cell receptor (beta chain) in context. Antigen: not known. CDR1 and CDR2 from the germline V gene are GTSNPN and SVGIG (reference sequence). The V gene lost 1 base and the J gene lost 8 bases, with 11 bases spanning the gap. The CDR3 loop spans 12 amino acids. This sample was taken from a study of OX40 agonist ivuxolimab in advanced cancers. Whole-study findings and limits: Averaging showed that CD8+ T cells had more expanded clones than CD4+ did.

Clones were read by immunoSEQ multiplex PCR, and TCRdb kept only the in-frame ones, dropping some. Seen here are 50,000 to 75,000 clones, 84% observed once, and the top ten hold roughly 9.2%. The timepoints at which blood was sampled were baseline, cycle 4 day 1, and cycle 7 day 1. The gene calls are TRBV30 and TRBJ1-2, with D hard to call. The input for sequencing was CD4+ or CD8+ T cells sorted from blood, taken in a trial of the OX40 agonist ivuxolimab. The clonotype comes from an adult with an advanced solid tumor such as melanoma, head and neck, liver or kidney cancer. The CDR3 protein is CAWSAGRGGYTF. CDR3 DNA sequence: TGTGCCTGGAGTGCAGGACGAGGGGGCTACACCTTC.